These T cell receptor beta chains were read from a single sample in a study of blood T cell repertoires in COVID-19. Clones were read by immunoSEQ multiplex PCR, and TCRdb kept only the in-frame ones, dropping some. The table includes 150,000 to 170,000 clones, approximately 85% detected once. The sample was peripheral blood. These receptors came from a man in his 60s with COVID-19, enrolled during active disease. The CDR3 runs from the conserved cysteine through the conserved F or W. D genes are given only for firm matches. Only part of the rows carry a size: once, few, many, or a class if the clone is expanded.

v_call: TRBV4-3; clone_size: NA; j_call: TRBJ1-6; d_call: NA; cdr3_aa: CASSRHDRADDSPLHF; cdr3_nt: TGCGCCAGCAGCCGACACGACAGAGCAGACGATTCACCCCTCCACTTT
v_call: TRBV28; clone_size: few; j_call: TRBJ1-3; d_call: NA; cdr3_aa: CASREFGGFSGNTIYF; cdr3_nt: TGTGCCAGCAGGGAGTTCGGGGGTTTCTCTGGAAACACCATATATTTT
v_call: TRBV7-2; clone_size: NA; j_call: TRBJ1-1; d_call: TRBD1; cdr3_aa: CASSVFRDRGRGTEAFF; cdr3_nt: TGTGCCAGCAGCGTATTCCGGGACAGGGGGCGAGGCACTGAAGCTTTCTTT
v_call: TRBV21-1; clone_size: NA; j_call: TRBJ1-2; d_call: NA; cdr3_aa: CASSPGDIWTGVKGAYYGYTF; cdr3_nt: TGTGCCAGCAGTCCTGGGGATATTTGGACAGGGGTAAAGGGTGCCTATTATGGCTACACCTTC
v_call: TRBV28; clone_size: NA; j_call: TRBJ1-2; d_call: TRBD1; cdr3_aa: CASGGQRGYTF; cdr3_nt: TGTGCCAGCGGGGGACAGAGAGGCTACACCTTC
v_call: TRBV18; clone_size: NA; j_call: TRBJ1-2; d_call: NA; cdr3_aa: CASSLGGNPANYGYTF; cdr3_nt: TGTGCCAGCTCACTCGGGGGGAATCCTGCTAACTATGGCTACACCTTC
v_call: TRBV11-2; clone_size: NA; j_call: TRBJ1-1; d_call: NA; cdr3_aa: CASSSRTLANTEAFF; cdr3_nt: TGTGCCAGCAGCTCCAGGACTTTGGCGAACACTGAAGCTTTCTTT
v_call: TRBV5-4; clone_size: NA; j_call: TRBJ1-1; d_call: TRBD1; cdr3_aa: CASTPRTGSGTEAFF; cdr3_nt: TGTGCCAGCACCCCGAGGACAGGGTCGGGCACTGAAGCTTTCTTT
v_call: TRBV7-9; clone_size: once; j_call: TRBJ1-1; d_call: NA; cdr3_aa: CASSLGVGALNTEAFF; cdr3_nt: TGTGCCAGCAGCTTAGGAGTTGGAGCCTTGAACACTGAAGCTTTCTTT
v_call: TRBV27; clone_size: NA; j_call: TRBJ2-7; d_call: NA; cdr3_aa: CASSPRTASYEQYF; cdr3_nt: TGTGCCAGCAGTCCACGGACAGCGTCCTACGAGCAGTACTTC
v_call: TRBV5-6; clone_size: NA; j_call: TRBJ2-1; d_call: NA; cdr3_aa: CASNPPLGLSYNEQFF; cdr3_nt: TGTGCCAGCAACCCCCCACTGGGGCTCTCCTACAATGAGCAGTTCTTC
v_call: TRBV11-3; clone_size: NA; j_call: TRBJ1-4; d_call: TRBD1; cdr3_aa: CASSLRQGRGEKLFF; cdr3_nt: TGTGCCAGCAGTCTCCGACAGGGGCGCGGGGAAAAACTGTTTTTT
v_call: TRBV6-5; clone_size: NA; j_call: TRBJ1-5; d_call: TRBD1; cdr3_aa: CASRLPTGVGTQHF; cdr3_nt: TGTGCCAGCAGACTTCCGACAGGGGTTGGGACCCAGCATTTT
v_call: TRBV18; clone_size: NA; j_call: TRBJ2-7; d_call: TRBD1; cdr3_aa: CASSPPGGDASYEQYF; cdr3_nt: TGTGCCAGCTCACCACCAGGGGGCGATGCCTCCTACGAGCAGTACTTC
v_call: TRBV7-9; clone_size: few; j_call: TRBJ1-5; d_call: NA; cdr3_aa: CASSLGGRFSNQPQHF; cdr3_nt: TGTGCCAGCAGCTTAGGGGGCAGGTTTAGCAATCAGCCCCAGCATTTT
v_call: TRBV19; clone_size: NA; j_call: TRBJ1-1; d_call: NA; cdr3_aa: CASSHDGGRGSTEAFF; cdr3_nt: TGTGCCAGTAGCCACGATGGGGGGCGCGGGAGCACTGAAGCTTTCTTT
v_call: TRBV11-2; clone_size: NA; j_call: TRBJ1-3; d_call: NA; cdr3_aa: CASSFEIQGGRGNTIYF; cdr3_nt: TGTGCCAGCAGCTTTGAGATACAGGGAGGGCGCGGAAACACCATATATTTT
v_call: TRBV28; clone_size: NA; j_call: TRBJ2-5; d_call: NA; cdr3_aa: CASSSDRFQETQYF; cdr3_nt: TGTGCCAGCAGTTCTGACAGATTCCAAGAGACCCAGTACTTC
v_call: TRBV23-1; clone_size: NA; j_call: TRBJ2-2; d_call: NA; cdr3_aa: CASSQGPTNTGELFF; cdr3_nt: TGCGCCAGCAGTCAAGGGCCCACGAACACCGGGGAGCTGTTTTTT
v_call: TRBV18; clone_size: NA; j_call: TRBJ1-2; d_call: NA; cdr3_aa: CASSPRTVEGYTF; cdr3_nt: TGTGCCAGCTCACCACGAACAGTCGAGGGCTACACCTTC
v_call: TRBV7-9; clone_size: NA; j_call: TRBJ1-1; d_call: TRBD1; cdr3_aa: CASSWGTGSNTEAFF; cdr3_nt: TGTGCCAGCAGCTGGGGGACAGGATCGAACACTGAAGCTTTCTTT
v_call: TRBV2; clone_size: once; j_call: TRBJ1-6; d_call: NA; cdr3_aa: CASSAGSPLHF; cdr3_nt: TGTGCCAGCAGTGCGGGTTCACCCCTCCACTTT
v_call: TRBV18; clone_size: NA; j_call: TRBJ2-5; d_call: TRBD2; cdr3_aa: CASSPRTSGLQETQYF; cdr3_nt: TGTGCCAGCTCACCGCGGACTAGCGGGCTCCAAGAGACCCAGTACTTC
v_call: TRBV14; clone_size: NA; j_call: TRBJ1-1; d_call: NA; cdr3_aa: CASSQDLVDREAFF; cdr3_nt: TGTGCCAGCAGCCAAGATCTCGTGGACAGAGAAGCTTTCTTT
v_call: TRBV12-3/TRBV12-4; clone_size: NA; j_call: TRBJ1-4; d_call: NA; cdr3_aa: CASSSQTAEKLFF; cdr3_nt: TGTGCCAGCAGTTCACAAACCGCTGAAAAACTGTTTTTT
v_call: TRBV4-1; clone_size: NA; j_call: TRBJ1-2; d_call: NA; cdr3_aa: CASSGLVNYGYTF; cdr3_nt: TGCGCCAGCAGCGGGCTGGTTAACTATGGCTACACCTTC
v_call: TRBV4-2; clone_size: NA; j_call: TRBJ2-2; d_call: NA; cdr3_aa: CASRSHGGADTGELFF; cdr3_nt: TGTGCCAGCCGAAGCCATGGGGGGGCGGACACCGGGGAGCTGTTTTTT
v_call: TRBV14; clone_size: few; j_call: TRBJ1-1; d_call: TRBD1; cdr3_aa: CASSQDSDRVEAFF; cdr3_nt: TGTGCCAGCAGCCAAGATTCCGACAGGGTAGAAGCTTTCTTT
v_call: TRBV19; clone_size: NA; j_call: TRBJ2-7; d_call: TRBD1; cdr3_aa: CASSIGTGGYEQYF; cdr3_nt: TGTGCCAGTAGTATCGGGACAGGGGGCTACGAGCAGTACTTC
v_call: TRBV5-4; clone_size: NA; j_call: TRBJ2-1; d_call: TRBD2; cdr3_aa: CASSFPTSGRENEQFF; cdr3_nt: TGTGCCAGCAGCTTCCCGACTAGCGGGAGGGAGAATGAGCAGTTCTTC
v_call: TRBV9; clone_size: few; j_call: TRBJ1-1; d_call: NA; cdr3_aa: CASSVEGSPGLPGAEAFF; cdr3_nt: TGTGCCAGCAGCGTAGAGGGGTCCCCAGGCCTCCCTGGGGCTGAAGCTTTCTTT
v_call: TRBV12-3/TRBV12-4; clone_size: NA; j_call: TRBJ1-1; d_call: NA; cdr3_aa: CASSLGQNTEAFF; cdr3_nt: TGTGCCAGCAGTTTGGGACAGAACACTGAAGCTTTCTTT
v_call: TRBV12-3/TRBV12-4; clone_size: NA; j_call: TRBJ1-1; d_call: NA; cdr3_aa: CASSLQQSTEAFF; cdr3_nt: TGTGCCAGCAGTCTACAGCAGAGCACTGAAGCTTTCTTT
v_call: TRBV19; clone_size: NA; j_call: TRBJ1-1; d_call: NA; cdr3_aa: CASSGFLNTEAFF; cdr3_nt: TGTGCCAGTAGCGGGTTTTTGAACACTGAAGCTTTCTTT
v_call: TRBV28; clone_size: NA; j_call: TRBJ1-2; d_call: NA; cdr3_aa: CASSSVERFRGYTF; cdr3_nt: TGTGCCAGCAGTTCGGTCGAGCGTTTCCGGGGCTACACCTTC
v_call: TRBV4-1; clone_size: few; j_call: TRBJ1-2; d_call: NA; cdr3_aa: CASSQEVRVQGLPYGYTF; cdr3_nt: TGCGCCAGCAGCCAAGAGGTTAGGGTCCAGGGGCTACCCTATGGCTACACCTTC
v_call: TRBV6-5; clone_size: once; j_call: TRBJ2-1; d_call: NA; cdr3_aa: CASSRQAFLDEQFF; cdr3_nt: TGTGCCAGCAGTAGACAGGCATTTTTAGATGAGCAGTTCTTC
v_call: TRBV7-8; clone_size: NA; j_call: TRBJ1-5; d_call: NA; cdr3_aa: CASSRRTEASNQPQHF; cdr3_nt: TGTGCCAGCAGCCGCCGGACAGAAGCTAGCAATCAGCCCCAGCATTTT
v_call: TRBV14; clone_size: once; j_call: TRBJ2-3; d_call: NA; cdr3_aa: CASSQDQGKADTQYF; cdr3_nt: TGTGCCAGCAGCCAAGATCAGGGGAAGGCAGATACGCAGTATTTT
v_call: TRBV6-2/TRBV6-3; clone_size: NA; j_call: TRBJ2-3; d_call: TRBD2; cdr3_aa: CASSPGTTTDTQYF; cdr3_nt: TGTGCCAGCAGTCCCGGGACTACCACAGATACGCAGTATTTT